A single sample is the source of the 22 T cell receptor beta chains below, sequenced in a study of EBV T-cell therapy then PD-1 blockade in nasopharyngeal carcinoma. Clones were read by immunoSEQ multiplex PCR, and TCRdb kept only the in-frame ones, dropping some. There are about 20,000 clones in the sample; approximately 83% occur only once, and roughly a quarter lies in the top ten. This sample's treatment: AdE1-LMPpoly-expanded autologous EBV-specific T-cell therapy followed by anti-PD-1 nivolumab. These receptors lack a known antigen. The sample consisted of CD8+ T cells from blood, taken at day -245 from a patient whose treatment included autologous EBV-specific T cells and nivolumab. The receptors stem from a man in his forties with nasopharyngeal carcinoma.

The chain uses TRBV28 and TRBJ2-7; no definite D call. In germline, CDR1 is MDHEN, CDR2 SYDVKM. The CDR3 spans 12 residues. V was trimmed by 6 bases and J by 4 bases, leaving 10 bases between them. CDR3 loop: CASRGIQYEQYF. The CDR3 coding sequence is TGTGCCAGCAGAGGCATCCAATACGAGCAGTACTTC.

This CDR3 is CATSTEGGETQYF. The CDR3 DNA reads as TGTGCCACCAGCACCGAGGGTGGTGAGACCCAGTACTTC. The chain employs TRBV15 and TRBJ2-5; weak D call: TRBD2 (5 bases). Trimming pared 4 bases from V and 5 bases from J, leaving 11 bases between. Germline assignment: CDR1 LNHNV and CDR2 YYDKDF (reference sequence). This CDR3 has 13 residues.

The chain links TRBV6-5 to TRBJ1-5; tentative D call: TRBD1 (6 bases). V was clipped by 2 bases and J by 10 bases, with 18 bases between them. The CDR3 loop spans 15 amino acids. Germline values: CDR1 MNHEY, CDR2 SVGAGI. The CDR3 DNA reads as TGTGCCAGCAGTTACGGCCCGCGAGGGGGGGCTCCCCAGCATTTT. Translating gives CASSYGPRGGAPQHF.

The chain carries TRBV24-1 and TRBJ2-2; TRBD1 aligns across 7 bases. V lost 5 bases to trimming and J lost 5 bases; unmatched junction nucleotides: 1. The length of the CDR3 is 13 residues. Germline loops: CDR1 KGHDR, CDR2 SFDVKD. CDR3 nucleotide sequence: TGTGCCACCAGTGGCAGGGGGACCGGGGAGCTGTTTTTT. This gives the protein CATSGRGTGELFF.

This clone showed up just a few times. The chain uses TRBV3-1 (or the pseudogene TRBV3-2) and TRBJ2-4; 7 bases agree with TRBD1. The germline V gene encodes CDR1 LGHDT and CDR2 YNNKEL (reference sequence). Germline trimming cut 4 bases from V and 4 bases from J; bases unmatched to any gene: 4. The CDR3 loop spans 14 amino acids. In DNA form, the CDR3 reads TGTGCCAGCAGCCCGCGGACAGGTAAAAACATTCAGTACTTC. It specifies CASSPRTGKNIQYF.

The rearrangement links TRBV5-4 to TRBJ2-7; 10 nucleotides match TRBD1. The trim removed 4 bases at V and 10 bases at J, leaving 5 bases unmatched. Germline CDR1 and CDR2: SGHNT and YYREEE (reference sequence). The CDR3 length is 12 residues. The CDR3 protein is CASSEGTGEQYF. DNA of the CDR3: TGTGCCAGCAGCGAGGGGACAGGGGAACAGTACTTC.

The chain uses TRBV19 and TRBJ2-7; 8 bases are a match to TRBD1. The length of the CDR3 is 15 residues. V gave up 3 bases and J gave up 4 bases; unmatched junction bases: 8. Germline values: CDR1 LNHDA, CDR2 SQIVND (reference sequence). CDR3 in amino acids: CASSISSGGWYEQYF. The CDR3 DNA is TGTGCCAGTAGTATTTCCTCAGGGGGCTGGTACGAGCAGTACTTC.

The rearrangement uses TRBV2 and TRBJ1-4; no definite D call. Trimming took 8 bases from V and 11 from J, leaving 27 bases between them. Germline assignment: CDR1 SNHLY and CDR2 FYNNEI. The CDR3 contains 16 residues. The CDR3: CASGKRVNEKLEKLFF. The CDR3 DNA sequence: TGTGCCAGCGGAAAGAGGGTAAATGAAAAACTCGAGAAACTGTTTTTT.

The chain combines TRBV21-1 with TRBJ1-6; TRBD1, the D gene given by the table, was not confirmed from the DNA. TRBV21-1 is a listed pseudogene. The CDR3 runs 10 residues. The CDR3 bases are TGTGCCAGGCAGGGTTCACCCCTCCACTTT. Protein sequence: CARQGSPLHF.

The sample holds one count of this clone. The chain combines TRBV9 with TRBJ2-2; 8 bases agree with TRBD1. J gave up 0 bases and V 6 bases, and 10 bases lay outside the gene matches. The germline V gene encodes CDR1 SGDLS and CDR2 YYNGEE. The CDR3 length is 17 residues. The CDR3 nucleotides read TGTGCCAGCACCAGAGGGACAGGACCCACGAACACCGGGGAGCTGTTTTTT. This sequence encodes CASTRGTGPTNTGELFF.

V is TRBV5-6 and J is TRBJ1-4, with D unresolved. The CDR3 runs 16 residues. V was cut by 4 bases and J by 0 bases, with 13 bases left in between. Germline CDR1 and CDR2: SGHDT and YYEEEE. The CDR3 DNA reads as TGTGCCAGCAGCCAAATTCAATTTCCAACTAATGAAAAACTGTTTTTT. It is translated as CASSQIQFPTNEKLFF. The full variable domain, in which reference TRBV5-6 and TRBJ1-4 provide the parts outside the CDR3, is DAGVTQSPTHLIKTRGQQVTLRCSPKSGHDTVSWYQQALGQGPQFIFQYYEEEERQRGNFPDRFSGHQFPNYSSELNVNALLLGDSALYLCASSQIQFPTNEKLFFGSGTQLSVL.

This rearrangement joins TRBV28 to TRBJ2-2; TRBD1 might be the D (6 bases). Germline values: CDR1 MDHEN, CDR2 SYDVKM. The germline V and J ends were trimmed by 5 bases and 3 bases, with 13 bases remaining between them. This CDR3 spans 15 amino acids. This CDR3 is CASSMGARDTGELFF. DNA for the CDR3: TGTGCCAGCAGTATGGGGGCGCGAGACACCGGGGAGCTGTTTTTT.

The chain recombines TRBV3-1 (or the pseudogene TRBV3-2) with TRBJ2-1, with D possibly matching TRBD1 (6 bases). Trimming cost V 1 base and J 4 bases, with 11 bases left between them. The CDR3 length is 15 residues. The germline V gene has CDR1 LGHDT and CDR2 YNNKEL (reference sequence). The CDR3: CASSQGQERYNEQFF. The CDR3 DNA sequence: TGTGCCAGCAGCCAAGGACAGGAGCGGTACAATGAGCAGTTCTTC.

The chain couples TRBV18 to TRBJ2-3; 10 positions agree with TRBD2. The CDR3 covers 16 residues. Germline CDR1 reads KGHSH; CDR2 reads LQKENI. J was trimmed by 1 base and V by 1 base; bases with no gene match: 2. Written as DNA, the CDR3 is TGTGCCAGCTCACCACTAGCGGGGGGCCGCACAGATACGCAGTATTTT. Amino acids: CASSPLAGGRTDTQYF.

The rearrangement links TRBV21-1 to TRBJ1-5; TRBD1, as called in the table, went unchecked against the DNA. TRBV21-1 counts as a pseudogene. This CDR3 spans 14 amino acids. The CDR3 reads CAMLPLDSNQPQHF. In DNA, the CDR3 is TGTGCCATGCTGCCTTTGGACAGTAATCAGCCCCAGCATTTT.

The rearrangement uses TRBV6-1 and TRBJ2-1; 8 bases match TRBD2. V gave up 2 bases and J gave up 7 bases; unmatched junction bases: 7. The V gene's germline CDR1 is MNHNS and CDR2 SASEGT. The CDR3 loop spans 15 amino acids. The chain's CDR3 is CASSEFHGGANEQFF. DNA of the CDR3: TGTGCCAGCAGTGAATTTCACGGGGGGGCAAATGAGCAGTTCTTC.

V is TRBV25-1 and J is TRBJ2-3; 7 bases align to TRBD2. CDR1 is MGHDK and CDR2 is SYGVNS in the germline V gene. The CDR3 has 14 amino acids. Trimming removed 2 bases from V and 1 base from J; junction bases left unmatched: 0. CDR3: CASSERGGTDTQYF. As DNA, the CDR3 is TGTGCCAGCAGTGAACGGGGGGGCACAGATACGCAGTATTTT.

The genes are TRBV6-5 and TRBJ1-5; D remains unclear. The CDR3 has 15 amino acids. The germline gives CDR1 MNHEY, CDR2 SVGAGI. With 6 bases removed from V and 0 bases from J, the gap between germline ends came to 12 bases. The CDR3 here is CASSPSGLSNQPQHF. The CDR3 DNA is TGTGCCAGCAGCCCATCGGGCCTTAGCAATCAGCCCCAGCATTTT.

The rearrangement joins TRBV4-3 to TRBJ1-4; 8 bases align to TRBD1. This CDR3 region has 15 residues. J was trimmed by 4 bases and V by 4 bases; bases with no gene match: 5. Germline-derived CDR1 and CDR2 are LGHNA and YSLEER. Here the CDR3 reads CASSPRTGINEKLFF. As DNA, the CDR3 is TGCGCCAGCAGCCCCCGGACAGGGATTAATGAAAAACTGTTTTTT.

This sequence joins TRBV4-2 and TRBJ1-1; D is unresolved. This CDR3 contains 16 residues. The germline V gene encodes CDR1 LGHNA and CDR2 YNFKEQ. The V gene lost 1 base and the J gene lost 0 bases, with 12 bases spanning the gap. CDR3 region: CASSQVRPGVNTEAFF. The CDR3 nucleotides read TGTGCCAGCAGCCAAGTTCGGCCGGGAGTGAACACTGAAGCTTTCTTT.

The chain is built from TRBV9 and TRBJ1-2, with a possible D match to TRBD1 (6 bases). The CDR3 contains 16 residues. Germline CDR1 reads SGDLS; CDR2 reads YYNGEE. With 0 bases removed from V and 4 bases from J, the gap between germline ends came to 16 bases. In nucleotides, the CDR3 is TGTGCCAGCAGCGTAGGGGGGGGCTCGCCCATCTATGGCTACACCTTC. Encoded protein: CASSVGGGSPIYGYTF.

In this sample, this clone turned up once. The V call is TRBV4-3, the J call TRBJ2-1; D uncertain. CDR1 LGHNA and CDR2 YSLEER come from the germline V gene. The CDR3 consists of 14 residues. Trimming stripped 0 bases from V and 9 bases from J, with 12 bases between. The CDR3 protein is CASSQDLGGVEQFF. The CDR3 DNA follows: TGCGCCAGCAGCCAAGATCTCGGTGGTGTTGAGCAGTTCTTC.